This entry concerns a single TCR beta chain. Its antigen is unidentified. Sequencing was performed with immunoSEQ multiplex PCR; in TCRdb, only in-frame clones are kept and a portion is missing. The data contain 77,000 or so clones, about nine tenths of them singletons. The sample originates from a study of T cell responses to AZD1222 COVID-19 vaccine. Findings and limits, study-wide: Sampling that yielded the repertoires occurred only after the peak T cell response. Only 5 or 6 individuals given AZD1222 were seropositive at baseline. Spike-specific TCR breadth and depth both grew after two AZD1222 doses.

This CDR3 region has 12 residues. CDR1 and CDR2 (germline): LNHDA, SQIVND (reference sequence). J gave up 8 bases and V 7 bases, and 3 bases lay outside the gene matches. The TCR was taken from an adult in good health. Sequenced here: peripheral blood, sampled on day 0 of AZD1222 vaccination. The chain uses TRBV19 and TRBJ2-2; TRBD1 matches 8 bases. The CDR3 coding sequence is TGTGCCAGTAATAACAGGGGGGGGGAGCTGTTTTTT. This gives the protein CASNNRGGELFF. Full variable domain (missing parts from reference TRBV19 and TRBJ2-2): DGGITQSPKYLFRKEGQNVTLSCEQNLNHDAMYWYRQDPGQGLRLIYYSQIVNDFQKGDIAEGYSVSREKKESFPLTVTSAQKNPTAFYLCASNNRGGELFFGEGSRLTVL.